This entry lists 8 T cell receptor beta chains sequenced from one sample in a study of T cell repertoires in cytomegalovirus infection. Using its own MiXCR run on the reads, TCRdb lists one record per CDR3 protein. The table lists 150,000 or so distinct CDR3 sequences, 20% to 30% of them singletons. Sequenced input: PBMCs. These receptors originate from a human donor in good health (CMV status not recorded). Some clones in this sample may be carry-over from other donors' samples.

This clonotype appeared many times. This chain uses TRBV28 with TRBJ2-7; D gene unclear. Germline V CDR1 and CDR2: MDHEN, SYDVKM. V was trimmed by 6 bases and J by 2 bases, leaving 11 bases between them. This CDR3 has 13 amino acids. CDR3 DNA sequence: TGTGCCAGCAGCTTAGGCAGGACCTACGAGCAGTACTTC. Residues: CASSLGRTYEQYF.

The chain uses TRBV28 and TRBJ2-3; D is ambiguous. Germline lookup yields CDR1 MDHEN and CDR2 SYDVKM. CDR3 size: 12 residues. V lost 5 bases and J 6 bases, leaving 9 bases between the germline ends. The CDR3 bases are TGTGCCAGCAGTCTTTTCTGGGATACGCAGTATTTT. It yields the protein CASSLFWDTQYF.

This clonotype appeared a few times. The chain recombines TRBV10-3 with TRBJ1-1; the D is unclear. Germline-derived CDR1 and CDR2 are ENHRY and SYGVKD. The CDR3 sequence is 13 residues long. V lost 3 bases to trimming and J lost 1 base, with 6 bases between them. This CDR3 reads CAISESGNTEAFF. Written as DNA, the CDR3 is TGTGCCATCAGTGAATCCGGGAACACTGAAGCTTTCTTT.

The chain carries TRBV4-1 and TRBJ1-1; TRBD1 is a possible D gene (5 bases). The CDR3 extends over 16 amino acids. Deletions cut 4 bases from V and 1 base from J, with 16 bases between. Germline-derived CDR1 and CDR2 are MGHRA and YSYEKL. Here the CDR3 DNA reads TGCGCCAGCAGCCGAGAAACCGGGACGGCGAACACTGAAGCTTTCTTT. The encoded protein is CASSRETGTANTEAFF.

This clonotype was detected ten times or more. The CDR3 DNA reads TGTGCCACCAGCAGAGGATCCAACAGGCAGAACACTGAAGCTTTCTTT. It codes for CATSRGSNRQNTEAFF. The J gene is TRBJ1-1, the V gene TRBV15, with D possibly matching TRBD1 (5 bases). CDR1 and CDR2 from the germline V gene are LNHNV and YYDKDF (reference sequence). The CDR3 runs to 16 residues. Deletions cut 1 base from V and 1 base from J, with 13 bases between.

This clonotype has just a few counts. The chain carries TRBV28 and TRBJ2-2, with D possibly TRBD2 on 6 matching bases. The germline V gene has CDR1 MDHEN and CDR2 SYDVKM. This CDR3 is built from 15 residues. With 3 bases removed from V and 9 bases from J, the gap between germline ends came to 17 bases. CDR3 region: CASSLEGRLGRELFF. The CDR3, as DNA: TGTGCCAGCAGTTTGGAGGGCCGACTAGGGCGGGAGCTGTTTTTT.

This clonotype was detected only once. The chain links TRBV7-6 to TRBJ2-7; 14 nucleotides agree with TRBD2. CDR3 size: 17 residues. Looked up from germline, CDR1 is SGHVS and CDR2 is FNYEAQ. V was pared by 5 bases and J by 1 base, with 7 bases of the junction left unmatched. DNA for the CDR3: TGTGCCAGCAGCGTAGAAAGGACTAGCGGGAGGTCCTACGAGCAGTACTTC. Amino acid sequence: CASSVERTSGRSYEQYF.

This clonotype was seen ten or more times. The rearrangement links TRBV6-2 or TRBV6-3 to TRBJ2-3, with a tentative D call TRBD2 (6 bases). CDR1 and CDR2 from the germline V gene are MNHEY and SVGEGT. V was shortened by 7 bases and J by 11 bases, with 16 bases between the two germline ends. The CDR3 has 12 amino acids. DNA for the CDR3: TGTGCCAGCAATGCCGGGACTTTAAGGCAGTATTTT. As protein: CASNAGTLRQYF.